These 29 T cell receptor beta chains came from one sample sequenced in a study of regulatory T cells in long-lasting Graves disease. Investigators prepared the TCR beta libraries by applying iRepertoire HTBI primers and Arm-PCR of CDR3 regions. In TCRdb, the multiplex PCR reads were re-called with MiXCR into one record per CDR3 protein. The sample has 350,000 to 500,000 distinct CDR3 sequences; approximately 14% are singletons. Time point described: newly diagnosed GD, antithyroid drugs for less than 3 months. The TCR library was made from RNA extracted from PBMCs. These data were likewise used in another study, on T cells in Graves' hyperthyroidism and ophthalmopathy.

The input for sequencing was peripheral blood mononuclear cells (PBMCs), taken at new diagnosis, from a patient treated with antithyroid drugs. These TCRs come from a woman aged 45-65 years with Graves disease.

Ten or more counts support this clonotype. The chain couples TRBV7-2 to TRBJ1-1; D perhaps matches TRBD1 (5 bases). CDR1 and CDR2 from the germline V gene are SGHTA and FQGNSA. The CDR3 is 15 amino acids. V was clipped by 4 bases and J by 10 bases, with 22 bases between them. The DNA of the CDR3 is TGTGCCAGCAGCTCCGAGGACACCAAATTGGCTGGAGCTTTCTTT. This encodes CASSSEDTKLAGAFF.

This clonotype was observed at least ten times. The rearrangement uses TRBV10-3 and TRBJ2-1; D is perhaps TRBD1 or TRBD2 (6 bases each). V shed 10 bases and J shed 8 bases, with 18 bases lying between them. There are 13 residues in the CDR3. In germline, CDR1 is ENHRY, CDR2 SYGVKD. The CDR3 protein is CATESSGGDEQFF. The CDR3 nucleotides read TGTGCCACGGAGTCCTCCGGGGGCGATGAGCAGTTCTTC.

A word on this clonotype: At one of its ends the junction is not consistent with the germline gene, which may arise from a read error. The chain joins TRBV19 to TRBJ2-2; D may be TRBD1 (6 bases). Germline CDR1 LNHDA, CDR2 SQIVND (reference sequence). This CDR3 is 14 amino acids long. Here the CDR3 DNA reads TGTACCAGTAGTACAGGGCCGAACACCGGGGAGCTGTTTTTT. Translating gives CTSSTGPNTGELFF.

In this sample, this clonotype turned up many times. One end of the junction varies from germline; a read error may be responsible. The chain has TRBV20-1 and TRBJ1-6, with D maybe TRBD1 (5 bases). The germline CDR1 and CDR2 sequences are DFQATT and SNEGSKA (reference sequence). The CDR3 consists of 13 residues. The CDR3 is CSARDTTGSPLHF. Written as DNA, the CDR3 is TGCAGTGCAAGAGACACCACAGGTTCACCCCTCCACTTT.

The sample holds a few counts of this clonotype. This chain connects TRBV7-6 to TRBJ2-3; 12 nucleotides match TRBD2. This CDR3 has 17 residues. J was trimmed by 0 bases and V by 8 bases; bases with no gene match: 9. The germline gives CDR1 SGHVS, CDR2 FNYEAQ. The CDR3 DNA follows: TGTGCCAGCGGTCTAGCGGGAGGGCGAGGGAGCACAGATACGCAGTATTTT. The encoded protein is CASGLAGGRGSTDTQYF.

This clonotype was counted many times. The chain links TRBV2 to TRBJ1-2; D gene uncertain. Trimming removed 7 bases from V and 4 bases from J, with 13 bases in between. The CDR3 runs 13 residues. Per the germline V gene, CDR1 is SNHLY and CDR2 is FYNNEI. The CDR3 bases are TGTGCCAGCATCTCCATTTGGGGCTATGGCTACACCTTC. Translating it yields CASISIWGYGYTF.

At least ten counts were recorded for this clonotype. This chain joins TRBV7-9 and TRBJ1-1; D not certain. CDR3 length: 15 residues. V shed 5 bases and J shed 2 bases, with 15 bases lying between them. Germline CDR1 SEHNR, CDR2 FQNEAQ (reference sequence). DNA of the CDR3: TGTGCCAGCAGCACCCTCGCGACGGGAAACACTGAAGCTTTCTTT. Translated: CASSTLATGNTEAFF.

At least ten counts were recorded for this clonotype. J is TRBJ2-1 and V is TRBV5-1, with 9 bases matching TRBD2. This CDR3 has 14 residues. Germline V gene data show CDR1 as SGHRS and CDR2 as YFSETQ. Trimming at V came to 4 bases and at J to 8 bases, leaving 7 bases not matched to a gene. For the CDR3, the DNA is TGCGCCAGCAGCCGGCGGGGCGGGAGGGATGAGCAGTTCTTC. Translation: CASSRRGGRDEQFF.

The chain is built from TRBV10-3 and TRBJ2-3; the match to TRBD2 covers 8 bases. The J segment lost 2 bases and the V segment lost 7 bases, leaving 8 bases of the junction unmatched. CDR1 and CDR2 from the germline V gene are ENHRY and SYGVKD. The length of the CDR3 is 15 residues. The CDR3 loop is CAITAAGAHTDTQYF. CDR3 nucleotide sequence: TGTGCCATCACTGCAGCGGGAGCGCACACAGATACGCAGTATTTT.

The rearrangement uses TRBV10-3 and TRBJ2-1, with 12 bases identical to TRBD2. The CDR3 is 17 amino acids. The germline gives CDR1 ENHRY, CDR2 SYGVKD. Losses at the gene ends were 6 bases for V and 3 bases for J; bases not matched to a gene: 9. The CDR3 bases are TGTGCCATCAGCCTAGCGGGAGGGTATCAAAGCTACAATGAGCAGTTCTTC. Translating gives CAISLAGGYQSYNEQFF.

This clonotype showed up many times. The DNA for the CDR3 is TGTGCCAGCAGCTTATTTCCTAGCGGTTGGAGCTCCTACAATGAGCAGTTCTTC. Amino acid sequence: CASSLFPSGWSSYNEQFF. The rearrangement links TRBV7-3 to TRBJ2-1, with TRBD2 identical over 7 bases. This CDR3 spans 18 amino acids. Trimming took 2 bases from V and 0 from J; bases not matched to a gene: 10. Per the germline V gene, CDR1 is SGHTA and CDR2 is FQGTGA.

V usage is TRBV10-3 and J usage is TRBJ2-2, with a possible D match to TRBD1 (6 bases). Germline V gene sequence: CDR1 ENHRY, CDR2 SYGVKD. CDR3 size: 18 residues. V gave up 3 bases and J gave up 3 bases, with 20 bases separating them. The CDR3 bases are TGTGCCATCAGTGACCCCTTATCGGACAGAGTGTACACCGGGGAGCTGTTTTTT. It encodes CAISDPLSDRVYTGELFF.

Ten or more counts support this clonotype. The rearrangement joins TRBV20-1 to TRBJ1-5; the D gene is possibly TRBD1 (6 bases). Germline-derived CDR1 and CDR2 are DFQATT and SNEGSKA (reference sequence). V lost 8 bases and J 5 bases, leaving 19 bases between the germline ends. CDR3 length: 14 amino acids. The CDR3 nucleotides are TGCAGTCCTCTGGCCGGGGGCAGGGATCAGCCCCAGCATTTT. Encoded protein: CSPLAGGRDQPQHF.

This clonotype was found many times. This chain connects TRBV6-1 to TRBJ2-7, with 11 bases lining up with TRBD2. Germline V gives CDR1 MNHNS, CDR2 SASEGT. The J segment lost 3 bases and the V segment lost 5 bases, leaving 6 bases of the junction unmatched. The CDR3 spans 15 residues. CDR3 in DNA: TGTGCCAGCAGTCTTAGCGGGAGGGCCTACTACGAGCAGTACTTC. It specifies CASSLSGRAYYEQYF.

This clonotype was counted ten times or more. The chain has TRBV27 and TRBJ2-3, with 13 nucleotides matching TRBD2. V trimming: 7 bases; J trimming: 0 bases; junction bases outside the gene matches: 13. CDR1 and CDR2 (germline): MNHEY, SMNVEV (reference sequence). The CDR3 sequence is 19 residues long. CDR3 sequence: CASKRRRVLAGGSTDTQYF. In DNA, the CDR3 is TGTGCCAGCAAAAGGCGGAGGGTACTAGCGGGAGGGAGCACAGATACGCAGTATTTT.

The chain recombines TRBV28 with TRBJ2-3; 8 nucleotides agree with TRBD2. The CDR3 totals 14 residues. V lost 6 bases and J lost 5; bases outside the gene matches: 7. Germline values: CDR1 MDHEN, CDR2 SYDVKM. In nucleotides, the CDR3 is TGTGCCAGCAGACGCGGGCTAGCGGGAGATACGCAGTATTTT. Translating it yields CASRRGLAGDTQYF. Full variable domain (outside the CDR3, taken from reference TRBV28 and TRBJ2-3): DVKVTQSSRYLVKRTGEKVFLECVQDMDHENMFWYRQDPGLGLRLIYFSYDVKMKEKGDIPEGYSVSREKKERFSLILESASTNQTSMYLCASRRGLAGDTQYFGPGTRLTVL.

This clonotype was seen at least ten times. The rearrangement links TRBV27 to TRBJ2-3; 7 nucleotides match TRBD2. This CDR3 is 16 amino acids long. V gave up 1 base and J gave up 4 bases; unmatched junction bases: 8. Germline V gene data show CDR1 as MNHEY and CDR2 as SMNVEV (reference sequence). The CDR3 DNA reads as TGTGCCAGCAGTTTATTACCGGGAGGTGGGGCAGATACGCAGTATTTT. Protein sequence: CASSLLPGGGADTQYF.

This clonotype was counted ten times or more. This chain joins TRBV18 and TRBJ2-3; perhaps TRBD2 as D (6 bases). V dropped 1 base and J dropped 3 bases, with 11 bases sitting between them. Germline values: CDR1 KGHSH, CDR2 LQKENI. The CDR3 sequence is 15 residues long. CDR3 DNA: TGTGCCAGCTCACCACTCTCGGGGAGGACAGATACGCAGTATTTT. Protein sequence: CASSPLSGRTDTQYF.

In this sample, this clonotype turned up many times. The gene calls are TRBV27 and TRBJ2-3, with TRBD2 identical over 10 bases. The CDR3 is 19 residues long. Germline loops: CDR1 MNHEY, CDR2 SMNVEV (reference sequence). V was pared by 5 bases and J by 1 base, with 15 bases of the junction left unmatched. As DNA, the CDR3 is TGTGCCAGCAGTCCCCCGGCTGCTAGCGGGAGATTGGGCACAGATACGCAGTATTTT. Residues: CASSPPAASGRLGTDTQYF.

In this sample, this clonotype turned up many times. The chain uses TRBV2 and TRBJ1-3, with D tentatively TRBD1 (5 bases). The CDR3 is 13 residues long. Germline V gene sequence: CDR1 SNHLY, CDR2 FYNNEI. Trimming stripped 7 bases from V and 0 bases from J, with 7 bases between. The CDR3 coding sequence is TGTGCCAGCAAGAGGGGCTCTGGAAACACCATATATTTT. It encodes CASKRGSGNTIYF.

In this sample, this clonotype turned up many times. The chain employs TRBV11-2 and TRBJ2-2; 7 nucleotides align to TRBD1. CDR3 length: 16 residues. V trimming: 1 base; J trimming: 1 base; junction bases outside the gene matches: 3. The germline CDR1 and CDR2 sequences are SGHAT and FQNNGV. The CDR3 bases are TGTGCCAGCAGCTTAGCCCGGGACAGGAACACCGGGGAGCTGTTTTTT. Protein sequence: CASSLARDRNTGELFF.

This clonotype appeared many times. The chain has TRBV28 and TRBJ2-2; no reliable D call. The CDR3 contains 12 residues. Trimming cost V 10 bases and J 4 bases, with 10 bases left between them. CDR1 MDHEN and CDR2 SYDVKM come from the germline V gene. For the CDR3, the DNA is TGTGCCACCCACTCCTCCACCGGGGAGCTGTTTTTT. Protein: CATHSSTGELFF. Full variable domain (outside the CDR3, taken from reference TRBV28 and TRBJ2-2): DVKVTQSSRYLVKRTGEKVFLECVQDMDHENMFWYRQDPGLGLRLIYFSYDVKMKEKGDIPEGYSVSREKKERFSLILESASTNQTSMYLCATHSSTGELFFGEGSRLTVL.

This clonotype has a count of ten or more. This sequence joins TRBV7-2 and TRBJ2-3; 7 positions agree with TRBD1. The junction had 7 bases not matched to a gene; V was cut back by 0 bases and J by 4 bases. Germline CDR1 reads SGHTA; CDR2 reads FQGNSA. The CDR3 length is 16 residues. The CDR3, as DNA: TGTGCCAGCAGCTTAGCCCTAACAGGGGTCTCAGATACGCAGTATTTT. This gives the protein CASSLALTGVSDTQYF.

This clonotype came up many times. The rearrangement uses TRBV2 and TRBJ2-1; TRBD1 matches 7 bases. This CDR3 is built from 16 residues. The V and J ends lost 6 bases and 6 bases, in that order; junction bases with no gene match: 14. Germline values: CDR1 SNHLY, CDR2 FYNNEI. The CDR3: CASRVGQDLMPNEQFF. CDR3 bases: TGTGCCAGCAGGGTCGGACAGGATCTCATGCCCAATGAGCAGTTCTTC. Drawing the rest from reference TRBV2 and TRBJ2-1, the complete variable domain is EPEVTQTPSHQVTQMGQEVILRCVPISNHLYFYWYRQILGQKVEFLVSFYNNEISEKSEIFDDQFSVERPDGSNFTLKIRSTKLEDSAMYFCASRVGQDLMPNEQFFGPGTRLTVL.

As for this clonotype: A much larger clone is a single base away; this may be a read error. DNA of the CDR3: TGCTCCAGCAGCCTAGGACTAGCGGTCTACGAGCAGTACTTC. It encodes CSSSLGLAVYEQYF. This rearrangement joins TRBV5-1 to TRBJ2-7; 10 bases line up with TRBD2. This CDR3 is 14 amino acids long. Germline V gene data show CDR1 as SGHRS and CDR2 as YFSETQ.

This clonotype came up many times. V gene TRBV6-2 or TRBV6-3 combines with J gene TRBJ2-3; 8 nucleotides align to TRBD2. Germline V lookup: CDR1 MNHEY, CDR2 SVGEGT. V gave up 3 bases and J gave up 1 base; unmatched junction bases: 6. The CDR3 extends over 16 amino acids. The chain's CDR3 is CASSYEAGAGTDTQYF. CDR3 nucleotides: TGTGCCAGCAGTTATGAAGCGGGAGCGGGCACAGATACGCAGTATTTT.

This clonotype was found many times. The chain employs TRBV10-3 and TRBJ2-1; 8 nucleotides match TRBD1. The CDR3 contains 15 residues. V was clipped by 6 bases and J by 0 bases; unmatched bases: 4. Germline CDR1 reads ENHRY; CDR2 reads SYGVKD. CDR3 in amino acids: CAIRGTGSSYNEQFF. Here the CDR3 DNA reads TGTGCCATCAGAGGGACAGGAAGCTCCTACAATGAGCAGTTCTTC.

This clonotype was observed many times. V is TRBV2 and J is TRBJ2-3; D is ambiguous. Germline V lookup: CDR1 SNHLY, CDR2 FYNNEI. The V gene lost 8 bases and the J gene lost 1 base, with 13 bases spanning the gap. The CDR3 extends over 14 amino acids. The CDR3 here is CASPESRGTDTQYF. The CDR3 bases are TGTGCCAGCCCAGAGAGTCGAGGCACAGATACGCAGTATTTT. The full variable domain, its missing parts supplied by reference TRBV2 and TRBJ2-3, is EPEVTQTPSHQVTQMGQEVILRCVPISNHLYFYWYRQILGQKVEFLVSFYNNEISEKSEIFDDQFSVERPDGSNFTLKIRSTKLEDSAMYFCASPESRGTDTQYFGPGTRLTVL.

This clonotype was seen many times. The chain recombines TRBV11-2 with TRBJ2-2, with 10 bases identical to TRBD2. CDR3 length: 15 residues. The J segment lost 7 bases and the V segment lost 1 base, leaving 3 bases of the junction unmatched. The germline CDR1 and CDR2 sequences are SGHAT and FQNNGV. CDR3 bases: TGTGCCAGCAGCTTAGTGGGACTAGCGATCGGGGAGCTGTTTTTT. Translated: CASSLVGLAIGELFF. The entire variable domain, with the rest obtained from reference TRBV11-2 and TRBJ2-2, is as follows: EAGVAQSPRYKIIEKRQSVAFWCNPISGHATLYWYQQILGQGPKLLIQFQNNGVVDDSQLPKDRFSAERLKGVDSTLKIQPAKLEDSAVYLCASSLVGLAIGELFFGEGSRLTVL.